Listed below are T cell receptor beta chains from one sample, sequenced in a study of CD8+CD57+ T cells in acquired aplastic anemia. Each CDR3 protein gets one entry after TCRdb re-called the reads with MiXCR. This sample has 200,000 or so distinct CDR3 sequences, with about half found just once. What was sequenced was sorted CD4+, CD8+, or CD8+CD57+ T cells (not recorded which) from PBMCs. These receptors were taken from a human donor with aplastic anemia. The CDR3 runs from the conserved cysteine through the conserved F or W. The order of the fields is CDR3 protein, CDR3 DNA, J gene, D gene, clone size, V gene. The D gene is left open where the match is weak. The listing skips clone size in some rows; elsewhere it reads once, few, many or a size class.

CDR3aa: CASRVQGFTDQPQHF; CDR3nt: TGTGCCAGCAGGGTTCAGGGGTTCACGGATCAGCCCCAGCATTTT; j_gene: TRBJ1-5; d_gene: .; abundance: many; v_gene: TRBV2
CDR3aa: CASSRGQGGVEQYF; CDR3nt: TGTGCCAGCAGCCGGGGACAGGGGGGCGTCGAGCAGTACTTC; j_gene: TRBJ2-7; d_gene: TRBD1; abundance: few; v_gene: TRBV7-2
CDR3aa: CASSLTGTRRAQDVTQYF; CDR3nt: TGTGCCAGCAGCTTGACCGGGACAAGGAGAGCGCAAGATGTGACCCAGTACTTC; j_gene: TRBJ2-5; d_gene: .; abundance: .; v_gene: TRBV14
CDR3aa: CASSLSGGVETQYF; CDR3nt: TGCGCCAGCAGCCTCAGCGGGGGGGTGGAGACCCAGTACTTC; j_gene: TRBJ2-5; d_gene: TRBD2; abundance: .; v_gene: TRBV2
CDR3aa: CASSQTGPGTGELFF; CDR3nt: TGTGCCAGCAGCCAAACGGGGCCGGGAACCGGGGAGCTGTTTTTT; j_gene: TRBJ2-2; d_gene: .; abundance: many; v_gene: TRBV11-1
CDR3aa: CASRAGQYGYTF; CDR3nt: TGTGCCAGCAGGGCCGGACAGTATGGCTACACCTTC; j_gene: TRBJ1-2; d_gene: .; abundance: many; v_gene: TRBV2
CDR3aa: CASRDMGSDGYTF; CDR3nt: TGTGCCAGTAGAGACATGGGAAGCGATGGCTACACCTTC; j_gene: TRBJ1-2; d_gene: .; abundance: .; v_gene: TRBV2
CDR3aa: CATSSAGDRSYEQYF; CDR3nt: TGTGCCACCAGCAGCGCAGGGGACAGATCCTACGAGCAGTACTTC; j_gene: TRBJ2-7; d_gene: TRBD1; abundance: .; v_gene: TRBV15
CDR3aa: CAWKLGPNEKLFF; CDR3nt: TGTGCCTGGAAGCTCGGACCTAATGAAAAACTGTTTTTT; j_gene: TRBJ1-4; d_gene: .; abundance: .; v_gene: TRBV30
CDR3aa: CASSLTGTNYGYTF; CDR3nt: TGTGCCAGCAGCTTGACAGGGACTAACTATGGCTACACCTTC; j_gene: TRBJ1-2; d_gene: TRBD1; abundance: .; v_gene: TRBV7-2
CDR3aa: CASSFTSGGYTDTQYF; CDR3nt: TGCGCCAGCAGCTTTACTAGCGGGGGATACACAGATACGCAGTATTTT; j_gene: TRBJ2-3; d_gene: TRBD2; abundance: many; v_gene: TRBV5-1
CDR3aa: CASSLNEGSGELFF; CDR3nt: TGTGCCAGCAGCTTAAACGAGGGCTCCGGGGAGCTGTTTTTT; j_gene: TRBJ2-2; d_gene: .; abundance: many; v_gene: TRBV7-3
CDR3aa: CASSYGRGNTEAFF; CDR3nt: TGTGCCAGCAGTTACGGGAGGGGGAACACTGAAGCTTTCTTT; j_gene: TRBJ1-1; d_gene: .; abundance: many; v_gene: TRBV6-2/TRBV6-3
CDR3aa: CASSQERRGAFF; CDR3nt: TGTGCCAGCAGCCAAGAACGCAGGGGGGCTTTCTTT; j_gene: TRBJ1-1; d_gene: TRBD1; abundance: .; v_gene: TRBV9
CDR3aa: CASSTESPANEQFF; CDR3nt: TGTGCCAGCAGCACCGAATCGCCGGCTAATGAGCAGTTCTTC; j_gene: TRBJ2-1; d_gene: .; abundance: .; v_gene: TRBV5-4
CDR3aa: CASSSVGRGANYGYTF; CDR3nt: TGTGCCAGCAGCTCCGTCGGGAGGGGAGCTAACTATGGCTACACCTTC; j_gene: TRBJ1-2; d_gene: .; abundance: .; v_gene: TRBV5-1
CDR3aa: CASSFGHEQYF; CDR3nt: TGTGCCAGCAGTTTTGGACACGAGCAGTACTTC; j_gene: TRBJ2-7; d_gene: .; abundance: .; v_gene: TRBV27
CDR3aa: CASSFGGGEQETQYF; CDR3nt: TGTGCCAGCAGCTTCGGCGGGGGAGAACAAGAGACCCAGTACTTC; j_gene: TRBJ2-5; d_gene: TRBD2; abundance: .; v_gene: TRBV7-9
CDR3aa: CSAPRTGLNTEAFF; CDR3nt: TGCAGTGCTCCACGGACAGGGCTGAACACTGAAGCTTTCTTT; j_gene: TRBJ1-1; d_gene: TRBD1; abundance: .; v_gene: TRBV20-1
CDR3aa: CASSSGQGNQETQYF; CDR3nt: TGTGCCAGCAGCTCGGGACAGGGGAACCAAGAGACCCAGTACTTC; j_gene: TRBJ2-5; d_gene: TRBD1; abundance: .; v_gene: TRBV9
CDR3aa: CASSQDRTGGAYGYTF; CDR3nt: TGTGCCAGCAGCCAAGATCGGACAGGGGGTGCCTATGGCTACACCTTC; j_gene: TRBJ1-2; d_gene: TRBD1; abundance: .; v_gene: TRBV13
CDR3aa: CATSGGIDVGLAQHF; CDR3nt: TGTGCCACCAGCGGGGGAATAGATGTAGGTTTGGCCCAGCATTTT; j_gene: TRBJ1-5; d_gene: .; abundance: .; v_gene: TRBV15
CDR3aa: CSARLGGGTNTGELFF; CDR3nt: TGCAGTGCTAGATTGGGGGGCGGTACAAACACCGGGGAGCTGTTTTTT; j_gene: TRBJ2-2; d_gene: .; abundance: many; v_gene: TRBV20-1
CDR3aa: CASSSTQGARETQYF; CDR3nt: TGTGCCAGCAGCTCCACACAGGGGGCGCGGGAGACCCAGTACTTC; j_gene: TRBJ2-5; d_gene: TRBD1; abundance: many; v_gene: TRBV11-1
CDR3aa: CSARDRQDQASTYEQYF; CDR3nt: TGCAGTGCTAGAGATCGACAGGACCAAGCTTCCACCTACGAGCAGTACTTC; j_gene: TRBJ2-7; d_gene: .; abundance: .; v_gene: TRBV20-1
CDR3aa: CASSFSGAGARTEAFF; CDR3nt: TGTGCCAGCAGCTTCTCAGGGGCGGGGGCGCGCACTGAAGCTTTCTTT; j_gene: TRBJ1-1; d_gene: .; abundance: .; v_gene: TRBV7-3
CDR3aa: CASSLDRGRINEAFF; CDR3nt: TGTGCCAGCAGCCTCGACAGGGGGCGAATTAATGAAGCTTTCTTT; j_gene: TRBJ1-1; d_gene: TRBD1; abundance: .; v_gene: TRBV4-2
CDR3aa: CASSRDRGAYEQYF; CDR3nt: TGTGCCAGCAGTCGGGACAGGGGCGCCTACGAGCAGTACTTC; j_gene: TRBJ2-7; d_gene: TRBD1; abundance: .; v_gene: TRBV2
CDR3aa: CASRWGGVNTEAFF; CDR3nt: TGTGCCAGCAGATGGGGGGGGGTGAACACTGAAGCTTTCTTT; j_gene: TRBJ1-1; d_gene: .; abundance: many; v_gene: TRBV2
CDR3aa: CASSLEGPYNEQFF; CDR3nt: TGTGCCAGCAGCTTAGAGGGCCCCTACAATGAGCAGTTCTTC; j_gene: TRBJ2-1; d_gene: .; abundance: .; v_gene: TRBV5-8
CDR3aa: CASSYSAQGGSYEQYF; CDR3nt: TGTGCCAGCAGTTACTCTGCCCAGGGAGGATCCTACGAGCAGTACTTC; j_gene: TRBJ2-7; d_gene: .; abundance: many; v_gene: TRBV6-5
CDR3aa: CASSLEVAQYF; CDR3nt: TGTGCCAGCAGTTTGGAGGTCGCGCAGTATTTT; j_gene: TRBJ2-3; d_gene: .; abundance: many; v_gene: TRBV28
CDR3aa: CSVIKRAPPYNEQFF; CDR3nt: TGCAGCGTCATTAAACGGGCACCTCCTTACAATGAGCAGTTCTTC; j_gene: TRBJ2-1; d_gene: .; abundance: .; v_gene: TRBV29-1
CDR3aa: CASSGSGQETQYF; CDR3nt: TGTGCCAGCAGCGGTTCAGGGCAAGAGACCCAGTACTTC; j_gene: TRBJ2-5; d_gene: .; abundance: .; v_gene: TRBV5-1
CDR3aa: CSASVHESTYNSPLHF; CDR3nt: TGCAGTGCTAGTGTCCATGAAAGTACCTATAATTCACCCCTCCACTTC; j_gene: TRBJ1-6; d_gene: .; abundance: .; v_gene: TRBV20-1
CDR3aa: CATRKLGTQETQYF; CDR3nt: TGTGCCACCAGAAAACTGGGGACCCAAGAGACCCAGTACTTC; j_gene: TRBJ2-5; d_gene: .; abundance: .; v_gene: TRBV15